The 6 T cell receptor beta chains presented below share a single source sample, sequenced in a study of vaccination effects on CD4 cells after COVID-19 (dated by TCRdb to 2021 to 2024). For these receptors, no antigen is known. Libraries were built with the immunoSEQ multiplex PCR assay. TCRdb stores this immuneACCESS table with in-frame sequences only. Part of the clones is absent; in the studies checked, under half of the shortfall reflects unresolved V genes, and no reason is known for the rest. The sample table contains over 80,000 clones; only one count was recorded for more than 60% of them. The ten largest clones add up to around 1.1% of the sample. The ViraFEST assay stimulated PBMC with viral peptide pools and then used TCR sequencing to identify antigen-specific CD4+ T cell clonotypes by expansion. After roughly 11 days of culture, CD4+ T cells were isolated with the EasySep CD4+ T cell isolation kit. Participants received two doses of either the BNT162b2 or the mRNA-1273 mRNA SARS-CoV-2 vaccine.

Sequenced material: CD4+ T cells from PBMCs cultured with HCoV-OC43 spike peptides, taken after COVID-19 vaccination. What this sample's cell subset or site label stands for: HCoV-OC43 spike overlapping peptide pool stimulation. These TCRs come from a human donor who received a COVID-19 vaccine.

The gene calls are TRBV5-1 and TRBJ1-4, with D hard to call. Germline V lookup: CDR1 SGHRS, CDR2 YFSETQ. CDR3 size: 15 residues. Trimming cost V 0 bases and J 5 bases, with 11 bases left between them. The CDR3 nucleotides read TGCGCCAGCAGCTTGGTCGGCGGGGAGAATGAAAAACTGTTTTTT. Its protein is CASSLVGGENEKLFF.

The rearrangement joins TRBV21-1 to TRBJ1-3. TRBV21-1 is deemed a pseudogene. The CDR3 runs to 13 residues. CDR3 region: CASSKFGGNTIYF. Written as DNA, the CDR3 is TGTGCCAGCAGCAAGTTCGGGGGAAACACCATATATTTT.

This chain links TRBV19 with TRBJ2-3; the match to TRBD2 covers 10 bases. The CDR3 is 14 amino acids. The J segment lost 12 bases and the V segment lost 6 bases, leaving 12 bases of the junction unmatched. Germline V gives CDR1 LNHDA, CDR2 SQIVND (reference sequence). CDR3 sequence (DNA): TGTGCCAGTAGCCCGGGGGCTAGCGGGGGTTCTCAGTATTTT. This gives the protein CASSPGASGGSQYF.

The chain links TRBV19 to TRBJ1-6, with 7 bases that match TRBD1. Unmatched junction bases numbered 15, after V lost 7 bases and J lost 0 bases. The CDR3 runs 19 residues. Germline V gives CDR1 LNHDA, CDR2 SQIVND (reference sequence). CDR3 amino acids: CASNPRGQPVSSYNSPLHF. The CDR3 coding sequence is TGTGCCAGTAATCCCCGGGGACAGCCTGTGAGCTCCTATAATTCACCCCTCCACTTT.

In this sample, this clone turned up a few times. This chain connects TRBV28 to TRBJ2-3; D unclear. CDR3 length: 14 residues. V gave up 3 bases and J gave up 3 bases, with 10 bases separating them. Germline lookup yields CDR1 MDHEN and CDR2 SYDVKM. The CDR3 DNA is TGTGCCAGCAGTTTGGGTGGTAATACAGATACGCAGTATTTT. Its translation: CASSLGGNTDTQYF.

The CDR3 region has the DNA TGTGCCAGCTCACAAAGACAGGGAGGTGACAATGAGCAGTTCTTC. This codes for CASSQRQGGDNEQFF. This chain connects TRBV18 to TRBJ2-1, with D possibly being TRBD1 (7 bases). CDR1 and CDR2 (germline): KGHSH, LQKENI. V lost 4 bases to trimming and J lost 5 bases, with 15 bases between them. CDR3 length: 15 residues.